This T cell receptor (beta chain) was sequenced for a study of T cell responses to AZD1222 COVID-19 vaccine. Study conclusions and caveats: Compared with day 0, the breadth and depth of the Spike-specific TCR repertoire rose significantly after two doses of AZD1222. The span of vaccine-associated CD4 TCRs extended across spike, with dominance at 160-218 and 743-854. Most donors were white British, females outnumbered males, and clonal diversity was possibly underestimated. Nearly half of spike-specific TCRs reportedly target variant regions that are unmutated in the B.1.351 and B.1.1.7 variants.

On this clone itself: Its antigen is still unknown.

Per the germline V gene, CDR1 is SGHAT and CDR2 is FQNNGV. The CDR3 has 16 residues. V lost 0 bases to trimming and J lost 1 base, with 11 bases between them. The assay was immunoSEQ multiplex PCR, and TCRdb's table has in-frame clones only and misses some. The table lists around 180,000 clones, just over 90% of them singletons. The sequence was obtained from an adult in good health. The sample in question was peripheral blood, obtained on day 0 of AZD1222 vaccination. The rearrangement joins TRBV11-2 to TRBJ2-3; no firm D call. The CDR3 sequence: CASSLDPPRRTDTQYF. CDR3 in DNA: TGTGCCAGCAGCTTAGATCCTCCTCGACGCACAGATACGCAGTATTTT.